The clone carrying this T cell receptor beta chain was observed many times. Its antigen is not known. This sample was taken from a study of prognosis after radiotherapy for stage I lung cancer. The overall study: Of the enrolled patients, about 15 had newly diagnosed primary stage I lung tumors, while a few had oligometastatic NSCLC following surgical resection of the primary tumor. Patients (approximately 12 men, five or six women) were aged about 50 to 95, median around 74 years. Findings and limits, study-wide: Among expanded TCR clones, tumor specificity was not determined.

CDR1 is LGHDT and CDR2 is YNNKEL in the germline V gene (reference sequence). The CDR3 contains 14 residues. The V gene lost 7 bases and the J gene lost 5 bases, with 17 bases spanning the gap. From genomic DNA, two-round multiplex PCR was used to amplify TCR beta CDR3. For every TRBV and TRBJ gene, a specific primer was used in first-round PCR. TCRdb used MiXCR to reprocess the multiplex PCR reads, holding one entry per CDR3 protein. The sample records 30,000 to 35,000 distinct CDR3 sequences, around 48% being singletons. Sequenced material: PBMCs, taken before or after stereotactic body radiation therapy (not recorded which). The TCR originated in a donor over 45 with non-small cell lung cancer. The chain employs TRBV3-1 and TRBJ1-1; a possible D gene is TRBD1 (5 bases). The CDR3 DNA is TGTGCCAGCAAGAGGACTGGGGCGAAAACTGAAGCTTTCTTT. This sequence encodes CASKRTGAKTEAFF.